The next 15 T cell receptor beta chains were all read from a single sample in a study of CD8+ T cells in alopecia areata. Extraction of RNA preceded its reverse transcription into cDNA, which served as the sequencing template. The data were produced by immunoSEQ multiplex PCR, yet TCRdb's version contains in-frame clones alone and is incomplete. The sample consists of 180,000 or so clones, roughly 46% of them appearing once. Treatment: oral pan-JAK inhibitor, 5-10 mg twice daily. Sequenced here: CD8+ T cells sorted from blood, sampled around week 53, from a patient treated with tofacitinib. These TCRs come from a human donor with alopecia areata.

This sequence joins TRBV4-3 and TRBJ2-7; possible D gene TRBD2, 7 bases. Germline V CDR1 and CDR2: LGHNA, YSLEER. V dropped 1 base and J dropped 0 bases, with 10 bases sitting between them. This CDR3 spans 15 amino acids. The CDR3 DNA reads as TGCGCCAGCAGCCAAGTTCGGGGGGCCTCCTACGAGCAGTACTTC. Protein product: CASSQVRGASYEQYF.

This clone has just a few counts. The gene calls are TRBV7-2 and TRBJ2-7; D not certain. There are 13 residues in the CDR3. The germline CDR1 and CDR2 sequences are SGHTA and FQGNSA. Between the trimmed V and J ends, which lost 4 bases and 0 bases, there was a span of 7 bases. The CDR3 DNA follows: TGTGCCAGCAGCTCCCGTGACTCCTACGAGCAGTACTTC. Protein sequence: CASSSRDSYEQYF.

The rearrangement joins TRBV7-9 to TRBJ2-5; D ambiguous. Germline CDR1 is SEHNR and CDR2 is FQNEAQ (reference sequence). Trimming pared 5 bases from V and 1 base from J, leaving 2 bases between. The CDR3 totals 11 residues. CDR3 residues: CASSGQETQYF. DNA of the CDR3: TGTGCCAGCAGCGGCCAAGAGACCCAGTACTTC. Full variable domain (missing parts from reference TRBV7-9 and TRBJ2-5): DTGVSQNPRHKITKRGQNVTFRCDPISEHNRLYWYRQTLGQGPEFLTYFQNEAQLEKSRLLSDRFSAERPKGSFSTLEIQRTEQGDSAMYLCASSGQETQYFGPGTRLLVL.

This clone has only one observation. The genes are TRBV11-2 and TRBJ2-5, with 8 bases that match TRBD2. J lost 0 bases, V lost 8 bases, and 8 bases had no gene match. Germline V CDR1 and CDR2: SGHAT, FQNNGV. This CDR3 region has 15 residues. The CDR3 coding sequence is TGTGCCAGCGGGCCGGGGGGGCCGGACCAAGAGACCCAGTACTTC. As protein: CASGPGGPDQETQYF.

This clone was picked up a small number of times. The chain couples TRBV19 to TRBJ2-3; tentative D call: TRBD1 (6 bases). The germline V and J ends were trimmed by 0 bases and 2 bases, with 12 bases remaining between them. Germline CDR1 is LNHDA and CDR2 is SQIVND (reference sequence). The CDR3 is made up of 16 amino acids. Here the CDR3 DNA reads TGTGCCAGTAGTATAGACCCGACAGGCCCCACAGATACGCAGTATTTT. As protein: CASSIDPTGPTDTQYF.

The rearrangement joins TRBV30 to TRBJ1-3; tentatively, D is TRBD1 (5 bases). Trimming left V 0 bases short and J 0 bases short, with 9 bases between. The CDR3 spans 15 residues. Germline V gives CDR1 GTSNPN, CDR2 SVGIG (reference sequence). The CDR3 loop is CAWSVTGGSGNTIYF. The CDR3 nucleotides are TGTGCCTGGAGTGTAACAGGAGGCTCTGGAAACACCATATATTTT.

This clone was seen just once. This chain links TRBV18 with TRBJ1-6; a weak D match, TRBD1 (5 bases). The CDR3 is made up of 13 amino acids. Germline V gene data show CDR1 as KGHSH and CDR2 as LQKENI. V was cut by 6 bases and J by 7 bases, with 10 bases left in between. The CDR3 DNA reads TGTGCCAGCTCCGCCGGGGCCAATTCACCCCTCCACTTT. Protein sequence: CASSAGANSPLHF.

This clone appeared a single time. V is TRBV30 and J is TRBJ2-5, with a possible D match to TRBD1 (6 bases). Germline loops: CDR1 GTSNPN, CDR2 SVGIG (reference sequence). CDR3 size: 15 residues. V was clipped by 0 bases and J by 5 bases, with 16 bases between them. The CDR3 DNA follows: TGTGCCTGGAGTGTACTCGAGGGGGTCGGGGAGACCCAGTACTTC. This encodes CAWSVLEGVGETQYF.

The genes are TRBV19 and TRBJ2-1; TRBD2 might be the D (6 bases). Looked up from germline, CDR1 is LNHDA and CDR2 is SQIVND (reference sequence). This CDR3 has 15 amino acids. Trimming took 3 bases from V and 3 from J, leaving 12 bases between them. The CDR3 sequence: CASSIGGRRYNEQFF. DNA for the CDR3: TGTGCCAGTAGTATTGGGGGGAGGCGCTACAATGAGCAGTTCTTC.

This clone was counted between two and nine times. The J gene is TRBJ2-1, the V gene TRBV6-5; unclear D gene. V lost 5 bases and J lost 5, with 7 bases in between. The germline V gene encodes CDR1 MNHEY and CDR2 SVGAGI. The CDR3 contains 12 residues. The CDR3 DNA reads TGTGCCAGCAGTCAAGTAAACAATGAGCAGTTCTTC. This translates into CASSQVNNEQFF.

The CDR3 sequence: CASSPPGLASGTQYF. CDR3 DNA: TGTGCCAGCAGCCCACCGGGACTAGCGTCGGGTACGCAGTATTTT. This sequence joins TRBV7-2 and TRBJ2-3; 10 bases line up with TRBD2. After removal of 5 bases from V and 8 bases from J, the junction contained 10 bases not matched to a gene. This CDR3 has 15 residues. Germline CDR1 and CDR2: SGHTA and FQGNSA.

The J gene is TRBJ1-6, the V gene TRBV6-5; D possibly corresponds to TRBD1 (6 bases). Germline values: CDR1 MNHEY, CDR2 SVGAGI. V gave up 8 bases and J gave up 6 bases, with 14 bases separating them. This CDR3 comprises 14 residues. CDR3 region: CASGSVQGNSPLHF. As DNA, the CDR3 is TGTGCCAGCGGTTCGGTACAGGGTAATTCACCCCTCCACTTT.

The V and J genes are TRBV13 and TRBJ1-4; no reliable D call. The length of the CDR3 is 11 residues. Germline-derived CDR1 and CDR2 are PRHDT and FYEKMQ (reference sequence). V was clipped by 4 bases and J by 7 bases, with 4 bases between them. For the CDR3, the DNA is TGTGCCAGCAGCTCGGGTGAAAAACTGTTTTTT. Residues: CASSSGEKLFF.

V usage is TRBV13 and J usage is TRBJ1-6; 9 nucleotides agree with TRBD1. The CDR3 is 15 residues long. Germline V gene sequence: CDR1 PRHDT, CDR2 FYEKMQ (reference sequence). The trim removed 5 bases at V and 7 bases at J, leaving 6 bases unmatched. DNA of the CDR3: TGTGCCAGCAGCGCCTCGGGACAGGGCAATTCACCCCTCCACTTT. Translated: CASSASGQGNSPLHF.

The V gene is TRBV2, the J gene TRBJ2-6; D gene uncertain. The V end was cut by 10 bases, the J end by 0 bases, with 10 bases between. Germline lookup yields CDR1 SNHLY and CDR2 FYNNEI. CDR3 size: 14 residues. CDR3 amino acids: CATRRSSGANVLTF. For the CDR3, the DNA is TGTGCCACCAGGAGAAGCTCTGGGGCCAACGTCCTGACTTTC.